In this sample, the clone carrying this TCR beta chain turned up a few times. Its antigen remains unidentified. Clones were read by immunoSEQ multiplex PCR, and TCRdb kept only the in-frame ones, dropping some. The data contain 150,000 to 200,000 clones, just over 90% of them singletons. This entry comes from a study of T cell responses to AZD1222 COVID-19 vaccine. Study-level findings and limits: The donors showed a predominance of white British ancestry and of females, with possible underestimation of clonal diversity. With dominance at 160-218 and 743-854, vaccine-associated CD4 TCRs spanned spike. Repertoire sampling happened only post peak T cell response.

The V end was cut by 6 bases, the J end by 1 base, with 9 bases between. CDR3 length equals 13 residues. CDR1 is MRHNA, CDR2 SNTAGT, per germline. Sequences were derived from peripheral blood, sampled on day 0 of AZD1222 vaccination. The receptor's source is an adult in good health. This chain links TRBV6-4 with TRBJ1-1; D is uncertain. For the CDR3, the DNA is TGTGCCAGCAGAGCCGCAGAGAACACTGAAGCTTTCTTT. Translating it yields CASRAAENTEAFF.